This T cell receptor (beta chain) was sequenced during a study of blood T cell repertoires in COVID-19 (dated by TCRdb to 2018 to 2020). In the study overall: Samples covering the acute and convalescent phases of COVID-19 were provided by collaborators in the United States, Italy and Spain. The material from the prospective study consisted of cDNA or gDNA derived from T cells, B-cell-depleted T cells, or PBMCs. Deeply sampled blood TCRbeta repertoires from subjects exposed to, actively infected with, or recovered from COVID-19 were included in the dataset. A freely available public database, intended as a resource for researchers studying the immune response to SARS-CoV-2, is where the repertoires were released. Samples were obtained from the ongoing ImmuneRACE study (first 160 participants) and from about 1,300 subjects provided by 6 global collaborators. Nearly every sample came with metadata listing a de-identified subject ID, COVID-19 status, age in years and sex. Where HLA class I and class II types were available, the types were taken from metadata supplied by the sample provider, not from assay-based typing. What the authors observed across the whole study: The quantity of clinical and demographic metadata differed by source and by participant and was supplied without curation.

A remark on this clone: It lacks a known antigen. No base-level quality is on record; no much larger clone is a single base apart.

Enrolling through a virtual design, the prospective study's participants ranged in age from about 18 to 89 years and lived across roughly 23 United States geographic areas. Cohort assignment in the prospective study relied on participant-reported clinical history from a screening survey and a study questionnaire. ImmuneRACE Cohort 3 recovered participants were defined by two consecutive negative NP/OP PCR tests, healthcare professional clearance, or symptom resolution. In the prospective study, whole blood, serum and a nasopharyngeal or oropharyngeal swab were collected from each participant by mobile phlebotomists. Prospective study participants could optionally give additional blood draws and questionnaires over an approximately two-month period. Before DNA extraction, blood samples from the prospective study were shipped at room temperature or frozen. TCRbeta CDR3 regions were amplified from genomic DNA by means of the immunoSEQ Assay, a bias-controlled multiplex PCR. In the paper's pipeline: The number of nucleated cells in each sample was estimated by amplification of reference gene primers within the assay. Sequence reads were collapsed and filtered to measure the absolute abundance of every unique TCRbeta CDR3 rearrangement. For each sample, productive Simpson clonality was calculated by taking the square root of Simpson's diversity index across productive rearrangements. In TCRdb, the immuneACCESS table is reduced to in-frame sequences with V and J assigned. These tables do not hold every clone; where another copy was compared, an unresolved V gene accounts for under half, and the others remain unexplained. V and J calls and clone size come straight from that table; D and trimming were deduced from the DNA. This sample has about 210,000 clones in its table, and over 75% of those were observed once. About 9.3% of the sample is in the top ten clones.

V has 6 bases trimmed and J has 4 bases trimmed; junction bases matching no gene number 13. Based on the germline V gene, the CDR1 and CDR2 sequences are SQVTM and ANQGSEA. The CDR3 covers 15 residues, taking in both the cysteine and the phenylalanine. Of all the DNA, just the CDR3 is kept, 45 bases in frame from base 1. Sample: PBMCs or T cells enriched from blood (not recorded which). This TCR came from a man aged 35 to 55 who had recovered from COVID-19. The sequence links TRBV29-1 to TRBJ1-2, and TRBD1 matches 8 of the central bases. The nucleotide sequence is given as TGCAGCGTATCACCGGACAGGGTCGACTCCTATGGCTACACCTTC. Translation gives CSVSPDRVDSYGYTF.